This TCR beta chain originates from a study of neoadjuvant anti-PD-1 for oral cavity cancer. Study-wide points: After neoadjuvant nivolumab, PBMC T cell clonality was significantly higher in non-responders than responders.

The assay was immunoSEQ multiplex PCR, and TCRdb's table has in-frame clones only and misses some. The profile shows about 12,000 clones, about 60% of them singletons. As concerns this clone: Its antigen is as yet unknown.

This sequence was found in a person aged 40 to 85 with oral cavity squamous cell carcinoma. This specimen consisted of PBMCs, obtained before nivolumab (anti-PD-1) treatment.

CDR3 protein: CASSPRTGNQPQHF. The DNA for the CDR3 is TGTGCCAGCAGCCCCAGGACCGGCAATCAGCCCCAGCATTTT. The rearrangement joins TRBV4-2 to TRBJ1-5, with D unclear. There are 14 residues in the CDR3. V was cut by 4 bases and J by 2 bases, with 9 bases left in between. CDR1 is LGHNA, CDR2 YNFKEQ, per germline.